This is a list of T cell receptor beta chains from one sample in a study of blood T cell repertoires in COVID-19. Sequenced by immunoSEQ multiplex PCR; TCRdb stores in-frame clones only, minus some. The sample holds under 250,000 clones, around 84% seen once. Sequenced: peripheral blood. These receptor sequences come from a man in his fifties with COVID-19, enrolled during active disease. The CDR3 runs from the conserved cysteine through the conserved F or W. The D gene is left open where the match is weak. The size field is filled for only some rows; it gives once, few, many or a size class.

TRBV2,TRBJ2-5,.,.,TGTGCCAGCAGTGGTACAGTGGAAGAGACCCAGTACTTC,CASSGTVEETQYF
TRBV19,TRBJ2-1,.,.,TGTGCCAGTAGTATCCCCCTACTGAATGAGCAGTTCTTC,CASSIPLLNEQFF
TRBV5-4,TRBJ1-5,.,TRBD1,TGTGCCAGCAGCACAGGGGGCGGTGGGCAATATAGCAATCAGCCCCAGCATTTT,CASSTGGGGQYSNQPQHF
TRBV9,TRBJ2-1,.,TRBD2,TGTGCCAGCAGCCCCACTAGCGGCTCCTACAATGAGCAGTTCTTC,CASSPTSGSYNEQFF
TRBV9,TRBJ2-1,once,TRBD2,TGTGCCAGCAGCGTAGGGGCGGGGGACTACAATGAGCAGTTCTTC,CASSVGAGDYNEQFF
TRBV5-4,TRBJ2-7,.,TRBD1,TGTGCCAGCAGCCTGGGGGGACAGGGAAAATACGAGCAGTACTTC,CASSLGGQGKYEQYF
TRBV5-8,TRBJ1-6,.,.,.,CASSFGTGSVHF
TRBV2,TRBJ2-1,.,TRBD2,TGTGCTATAAATAGCGGGAGCAACAATGAGCAGTTCTTC,CAINSGSNNEQFF
TRBV7-9,TRBJ2-2,.,TRBD2,TGTGCCAGCAGCCCCACTAGCGCGAACACCGGGGAGCTGTTTTTT,CASSPTSANTGELFF
TRBV5-6,TRBJ1-2,.,.,TGTGCCAGCAGCTTGTTTACAGGGACCTATGGCTACACCTTC,CASSLFTGTYGYTF
TRBV19,TRBJ1-4,few,.,TGTGCCAGTAGTAATCGGGGTGTCGGTAATGAAAAACTGTTTTTT,CASSNRGVGNEKLFF
TRBV7-2,TRBJ1-1,.,TRBD1,TGTGCCAGCAGCTTAGGACAGGGGGCAGTCACTGAAGCTTTCTTT,CASSLGQGAVTEAFF
TRBV28,TRBJ1-1,.,.,TGTGCCATCGGGGTGAACACTGAAGCTTTCTTT,CAIGVNTEAFF
TRBV5-3,TRBJ1-5,.,.,TGTGCCAGAAGCCTACATCGCCAGGGAGGTCGTCAGCCCCAGCATTTT,CARSLHRQGGRQPQHF
TRBV9,TRBJ1-4,.,.,TGTGCCAGCAGCGTAGAGGGACACGGGGAAGAAAAACTGTTTTTT,CASSVEGHGEEKLFF
TRBV9,TRBJ1-1,.,.,TGTGCCAGCAGCGTAGATCAAGGGGTGTGGACTGAAGCTTTCTTT,CASSVDQGVWTEAFF
TRBV18,TRBJ2-7,.,.,TGTGCCAGCTCAGCTCAAGCGGATCTCTCCTACGAGCAGTACTTC,CASSAQADLSYEQYF
TRBV6-5,TRBJ1-1,.,.,TGTGCCAGCAGTTCCCTAGTAAAAACTGAAGCTTTCTTT,CASSSLVKTEAFF
TRBV18,TRBJ1-1,.,TRBD1,TGTGCCAGCTCACCACTACAGGGGTTTTCGAACACTGAAGCTTTCTTT,CASSPLQGFSNTEAFF
TRBV5-6,TRBJ1-2,few,TRBD1,TGTGCCAGCAGCTCCGGACGGACAGGGAGTGGCTACACCTTC,CASSSGRTGSGYTF
TRBV7-2,TRBJ1-5,.,.,TGTGCCAGCAGCTCAACATATAGCAATCAGCCCCAGCATTTT,CASSSTYSNQPQHF
TRBV14,TRBJ2-1,.,TRBD1,TGTGCCAGCAGCCCTGGACAGGGGCCTCTTCGTGAGCAGTTCTTC,CASSPGQGPLREQFF
TRBV5-4,TRBJ2-7,.,.,TGTGCCAGCAGCTCGCGCGAGCGCTCCTACGAGCAGTACTTC,CASSSRERSYEQYF
TRBV5-6,TRBJ1-5,.,.,TGTGCCAGCAGCTTGGCGGATCAGCCCCAGCATTTT,CASSLADQPQHF
TRBV6-6,TRBJ2-3,.,TRBD1,TGTGCCAGCAGTAACACAGGGGCCACAGATACGCAGTATTTT,CASSNTGATDTQYF
TRBV30,TRBJ1-2,once,.,TGTGCCTGGAGTACTGAACAGGGATTTGGCTACACCTTC,CAWSTEQGFGYTF
TRBV6-5,TRBJ2-1,.,.,TGTGCCAGCAGTTATGGGGGCGGTACATGGCATGAGCAGTTCTTC,CASSYGGGTWHEQFF
TRBV5-4,TRBJ1-1,.,.,TGTGCCAGCAGCTGGGGCGGACAAAGCAAAACTGAAGCTTTCTTT,CASSWGGQSKTEAFF
TRBV9,TRBJ2-7,.,TRBD1,TGTGCCAGCGGCCCGGGACAGGCCCCTAACAAACAGTACTTC,CASGPGQAPNKQYF
TRBV7-2,TRBJ1-1,.,.,TGTGCCAGCAGCGCCCCCAGGGGACAGAACACTGAAGCTTTCTTT,CASSAPRGQNTEAFF
TRBV7-3,TRBJ2-2,.,.,TGTGCCAGCAGCCCTAGTCTAGAAAACACCGGGGAGCTGTTTTTT,CASSPSLENTGELFF
TRBV5-1,TRBJ2-3,.,.,TGCGCCAGCAGCCAATCCAACACAGATACGCAGTATTTT,CASSQSNTDTQYF
TRBV10-2,TRBJ2-1,few,TRBD1,TGCGCCAGCAGACTCGGGACAGGGAACTACAATGAGCAGTTCTTC,CASRLGTGNYNEQFF
TRBV18,TRBJ2-1,.,.,TGTGCCAGCTCACCAAGCGGTGAGCAGTTCTTC,CASSPSGEQFF
TRBV19,TRBJ1-4,many,TRBD1,TGTGCCAGTAGTAGCAGGGGGCGGGTTGAAAAACTGTTTTTT,CASSSRGRVEKLFF
TRBV6-5,TRBJ1-6,.,TRBD1,TGTGCCAGCAGTTACGACGGGACAGTCTATAATTCACCCCTCCACTTT,CASSYDGTVYNSPLHF
TRBV28,TRBJ2-7,.,.,TGTGCCAGCAGTTTAGACAGGACCAGTTACTCCTACGAGCAGTACTTC,CASSLDRTSYSYEQYF
TRBV18,TRBJ2-7,.,TRBD1,TGTGCCAGCTCACCCGGACAGGGATCGTACGAGCAGTACTTC,CASSPGQGSYEQYF
TRBV9,TRBJ2-7,.,.,TGTGCCAGCAGCGCCCCGAGCTCCTACGAGCAGTACTTC,CASSAPSSYEQYF
TRBV29-1,TRBJ1-2,.,TRBD1,TGCAGCGTTGACCTGGGACAGGGCTATGGCTACACCTTC,CSVDLGQGYGYTF
TRBV29-1,TRBJ1-2,.,.,TGCAGCGTTGATGTTCGCAGGGGTCGGGGCTATGGCTACACCTTC,CSVDVRRGRGYGYTF
TRBV5-1,TRBJ2-1,.,.,TGCGCCAGCACCTTCGAGAGGACCTACAATGAGCAGTTCTTC,CASTFERTYNEQFF
TRBV10-3,TRBJ2-7,.,TRBD1,TGTGCCATCAGTGAGGTAGGACAGGGAAAAGAGGAGCAGTACTTC,CAISEVGQGKEEQYF
TRBV6-5,TRBJ1-4,.,.,TGTGCCAGCAGTAGCCCGTCCTGGGGAGGGGAAAAACTGTTTTTT,CASSSPSWGGEKLFF
TRBV5-1,TRBJ2-1,.,.,TGCGCCAGCAGCTTGGGTTTGGGCGTCTCCGGCATAAATGAGCAGTTCTTC,CASSLGLGVSGINEQFF
TRBV21-1,TRBJ2-5,.,.,TGTGCCAGCATATATCTGACCCAGTACTTC,CASIYLTQYF
TRBV4-3,TRBJ2-1,.,.,TGCGCCAGCAGCCAAAGCTGGAATGAGCAGTTCTTC,CASSQSWNEQFF
TRBV7-9,TRBJ2-5,.,TRBD1,TGTGCCAGCAGCCCCACGACAGGGATGTTTAGAAGAGAGACCCAGTACTTC,CASSPTTGMFRRETQYF